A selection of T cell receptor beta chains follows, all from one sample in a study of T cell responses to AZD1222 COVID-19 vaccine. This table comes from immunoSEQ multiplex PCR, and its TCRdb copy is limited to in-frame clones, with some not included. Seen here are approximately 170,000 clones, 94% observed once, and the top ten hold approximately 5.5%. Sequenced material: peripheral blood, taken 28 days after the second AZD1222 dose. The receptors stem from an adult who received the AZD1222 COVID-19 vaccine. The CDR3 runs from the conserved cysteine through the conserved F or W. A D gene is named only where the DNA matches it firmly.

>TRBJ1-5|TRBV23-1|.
TGCGCCAGCAGTCCTCCTGGTATCTGGGCCTTGGGAAATCAGCCCCAGCATTTT
CASSPPGIWALGNQPQHF
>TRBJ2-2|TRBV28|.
TGTGCCAGCTGGGCCCCCGGCAGGGAGGTCGGGGAGCTGTTTTTT
CASWAPGREVGELFF
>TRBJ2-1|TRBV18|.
TGTGCCAGCTCACCATGGGACTTAGCCCACAATGAGCAGTTCTTC
CASSPWDLAHNEQFF
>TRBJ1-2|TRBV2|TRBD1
TGTGCCAGCAGTGAAGGGGGGACAGGTCGCTATGGCTACACCTTC
CASSEGGTGRYGYTF
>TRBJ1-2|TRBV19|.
TGTGCCAGTAGTTGGGGCCAGACTTACTATGGCTACACCTTC
CASSWGQTYYGYTF
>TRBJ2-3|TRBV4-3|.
TGCGCCAGCAGCCCGACTCGGTATTTT
CASSPTRYF
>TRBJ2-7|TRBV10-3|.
TGTGCCATCAGTGATGGGACTCAGAGCTCCTACGAGCAGTACTTC
CAISDGTQSSYEQYF
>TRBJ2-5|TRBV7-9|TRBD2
TGTGCCAGCAGGAGGACTAGCGGGAGGTTGATGACCCAGTACTTC
CASRRTSGRLMTQYF
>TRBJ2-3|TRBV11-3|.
TGTGCCAGCAGCTTAGGAGGTCTTATCGAGGGAGATACGCAGTATTTT
CASSLGGLIEGDTQYF
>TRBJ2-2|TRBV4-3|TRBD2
TGCGCCAGCAGCCGGGGACTAGAGGGGACCGGGGAGCTGTTTTTT
CASSRGLEGTGELFF
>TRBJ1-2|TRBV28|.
TGTGCCAGCAGTTTAGGGCAGGGGGGCTACACCTTC
CASSLGQGGYTF
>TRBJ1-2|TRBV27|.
TGTGCCAGCAGTTTAAGACAGAACTATGGCTACACCTTC
CASSLRQNYGYTF
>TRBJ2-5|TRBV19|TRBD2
TGTGCCAGTAGCGAGACTAGCGCAAATCAAGAGACCCAGTACTTC
CASSETSANQETQYF
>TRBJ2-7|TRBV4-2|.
TGTGCCAGCAGCCAAGATCACAGCTATTTTTACGAGCAGTACTTC
CASSQDHSYFYEQYF
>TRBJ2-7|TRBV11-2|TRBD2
TGTGCCAGCAGCTTAGGGTCTAGCGGAGTGCCCTACGAGCAGTACTTC
CASSLGSSGVPYEQYF
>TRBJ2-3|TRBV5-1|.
TGCGCCAGCAGCTTTGGTAGCACAGATACGCAGTATTTT
CASSFGSTDTQYF
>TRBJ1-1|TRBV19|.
TGTGCCAGTAGCACCCTGACCGGATACACTGAAGCTTTCTTT
CASSTLTGYTEAFF
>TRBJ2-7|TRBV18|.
TGTGCCAGCTCACCAAGTCAGACTTTAAGCTCCTACGAGCAGTACTTC
CASSPSQTLSSYEQYF
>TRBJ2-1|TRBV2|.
TGTGCCAGCACGACTAGCAGGGGTGAGCAGTTCTTC
CASTTSRGEQFF
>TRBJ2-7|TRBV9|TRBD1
TGTGCCAGCAGCCATGGACAGGGGGCGTTAGCGGGAGAGGTCGAGCAGTACTTC
CASSHGQGALAGEVEQYF
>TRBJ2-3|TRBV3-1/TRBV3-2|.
TGTGCCAGCAGCCCCCCGTCGGCAGGCCGCCCTTTAATGTATTTT
CASSPPSAGRPLMYF
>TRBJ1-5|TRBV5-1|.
TGCGCCAGCAGCCTGGACGGTTTTAGCAATCAGCCCCAGCATTTT
CASSLDGFSNQPQHF
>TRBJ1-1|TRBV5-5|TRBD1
TGTGCCAGCAGCTTACAGGGGGCGTGGGACACTGAAGCTTTCTTT
CASSLQGAWDTEAFF
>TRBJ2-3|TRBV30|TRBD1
TGTGCCTGGAGTAAAGGGGGCATTAGCACAGATACGCAGTATTTT
CAWSKGGISTDTQYF
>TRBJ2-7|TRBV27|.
TGTGCCAGCAGTTTATCGGCCCGCGTTGGCTACGAGCAGTACTTC
CASSLSARVGYEQYF
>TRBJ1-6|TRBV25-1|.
TGTGCCAGCAGGGGGACGGGGGATAATTCACCCCTCCACTTT
CASRGTGDNSPLHF